The entry below describes one T cell receptor (beta chain). Its antigen is currently unknown. This entry comes from a study of T cell responses to AZD1222 COVID-19 vaccine. The length of the CDR3 is 14 residues. Germline V gene lookup returns CDR1 LGHNA and CDR2 YSLEER. With 3 bases removed from V and 7 bases from J, the gap between germline ends came to 12 bases. Overall study results and limits: Donors were largely white British and mainly female; clonal diversity was possibly underestimated. Just 6 or 7 AZD1222 recipients were seropositive at baseline.

Repertoires were generated with immunoSEQ multiplex PCR, while TCRdb's copy carries only in-frame clones and drops some. The data hold fewer than 90,000 clones, with 70% to 90% observed a single time. The TCR was taken from an adult who received the AZD1222 COVID-19 vaccine. Sequenced here: peripheral blood, sampled 28 days after the second AZD1222 dose. The V gene is TRBV4-3, the J gene TRBJ2-2, with no clear D. CDR3 DNA sequence: TGCGCCAGCAGCCACAGCGTCCTGGTCGGGGAGCTGTTTTTT. Translation: CASSHSVLVGELFF.